The subject of this entry is one TCR beta chain. No antigen is known for it. The data were obtained in a study of shared clonotypes between healthy human individuals. Study summary: CD8 memory received one plate per donor, CD8 naive two, CD4 memory three and CD4 naive three. Notes on the study in general: Sample collection involved blood only; tissue repertoires are likely different. An effect of sequencing depth on clonotype sharing among donors was expected.

As processed by the authors: ImmunoSEQ junction-only sequences lacked quality scores, so their filtering differed. Profiling relied on immunoSEQ multiplex PCR, and the TCRdb table lists in-frame clones only, not all of them. V, J and clone size derive from that table, while D and trimming were established from the DNA sequence. The repertoire includes about 2.2 million clones, approximately 94% of them detected once, and roughly 1.7% sits in the top ten. V dropped 5 bases and J dropped 8 bases, with 17 bases sitting between them. Germline CDR1 SGHRS, CDR2 YFSETQ. This CDR3 has 13 amino acids. CD45RO-negative CD8 cells positively selected for CCR7 made up the naive population, which excluded terminally differentiated effector memory CD45RA+ cells.

This clonotype was sampled from a young man in good health. Some clones in this sample may be carry-over from other donors' samples. The chain combines TRBV5-1 with TRBJ2-7, with a tentative D call TRBD2 (6 bases). Sequenced: naive CD8+ T cells from PBMCs. CDR3 sequence reads: CASSAPGEQKQYF. CDR3 DNA: TGCGCCAGCAGTGCACCGGGGGAACAGAAGCAGTACTTC.